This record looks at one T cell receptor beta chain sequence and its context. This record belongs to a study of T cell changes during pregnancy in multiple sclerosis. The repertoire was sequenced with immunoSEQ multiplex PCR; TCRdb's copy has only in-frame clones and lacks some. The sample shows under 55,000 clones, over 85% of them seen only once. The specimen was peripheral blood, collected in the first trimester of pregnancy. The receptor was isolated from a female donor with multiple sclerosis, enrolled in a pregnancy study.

CDR3 DNA: TGTGCCAGCAGACGGACAGGGGAGAACTATGGCTACACCTTC. It specifies CASRRTGENYGYTF. The genes are TRBV2 and TRBJ1-2; 9 nucleotides align to TRBD1. Trimming cost V 6 bases and J 2 bases; bases outside gene matches: 4. This CDR3 is built from 14 residues. The germline gives CDR1 SNHLY, CDR2 FYNNEI.